Listed below are T cell receptor beta chains from one sample, sequenced in a study of shared clonotypes between healthy human individuals. Produced via immunoSEQ multiplex PCR; TCRdb's table is partial and in-frame only. The sample carries hundreds of thousands of clones, roughly 96% recorded once. The sample consisted of naive CD8+ T cells sorted from blood. These TCRs come from a woman aged 25 to 39 in good health. Each CDR3 is given with its conserved first and last residue. The D gene is left open where the match is weak. Size tells how often a clone was seen (once, few, many) or the class of an expanded clone, and some rows leave it out.

>NA|TRBD2|TRBJ2-7|TRBV2
CASSEGLVSYEQYF
TGTGCCAGCAGTGAGGGACTAGTTTCCTACGAGCAGTACTTC
>NA|NA|TRBJ2-7|TRBV19
CASSIGGVGEQYF
TGTGCCAGTAGTATCGGTGGGGTTGGCGAGCAGTACTTC
>NA|TRBD1|TRBJ2-7|TRBV4-2
CASSHTGQGNEQYF
TGTGCCAGCAGCCACACAGGACAGGGGAACGAGCAGTACTTC
>NA|NA|TRBJ2-7|TRBV6-1
CASSEGTAGSYEQYF
TGTGCCAGCAGTGAAGGGACGGCAGGGTCCTACGAGCAGTACTTC
>NA|TRBD2|TRBJ2-1|TRBV19
CASSIEALAVSYNEQFF
TGTGCCAGTAGTATAGAGGCGCTAGCGGTTTCCTACAATGAGCAGTTCTTC
>NA|NA|TRBJ2-7|TRBV2
CASSLTYEQYF
TGTGCCAGCAGCCTCACTTACGAGCAGTACTTC
>NA|TRBD1|TRBJ1-5|TRBV5-1
CASSFARQGASNQPQHF
TGCGCCAGCAGCTTCGCCAGACAGGGGGCTAGCAATCAGCCCCAGCATTTT
>once|TRBD2|TRBJ2-1|TRBV10-3
CAISDLAGDNEQFF
TGTGCCATCAGTGACTTAGCGGGGGACAATGAGCAGTTCTTC
>NA|NA|TRBJ2-3|TRBV28
CASSPQGDTDTQYF
TGTGCCAGCAGTCCACAGGGAGACACAGATACGCAGTATTTT
>NA|NA|TRBJ2-7|TRBV4-1
CASSQEPRSSYEQYF
TGCGCCAGCAGCCAAGAGCCCAGGAGCTCCTACGAGCAGTACTTC
>NA|TRBD1|TRBJ2-3|TRBV19
CASSPGQGVWDTQYF
TGTGCCAGTAGTCCTGGACAGGGTGTTTGGGATACGCAGTATTTT
>NA|NA|TRBJ2-5|TRBV7-8
CASSLGATGGVQETQYF
TGTGCCAGCAGCTTAGGGGCCACCGGGGGAGTCCAAGAGACCCAGTACTTC
>NA|NA|TRBJ2-7|TRBV5-1
CASSLGQRAYEQYF
TGCGCCAGCAGCTTGGGACAGAGAGCCTACGAGCAGTACTTC
>NA|NA|TRBJ2-7|TRBV5-6
CASSIRDYEQYF
TGTGCCAGCAGCATCCGGGACTACGAGCAGTACTTC
>NA|TRBD2|TRBJ2-7|TRBV28
CASSFRLAGDPEQYF
TGTGCCAGCAGTTTCCGGCTAGCGGGAGACCCCGAGCAGTACTTC
>NA|NA|TRBJ2-6|TRBV28
CASSATGLGGANVLTF
TGTGCCAGCAGTGCTACAGGGTTAGGTGGGGCCAACGTCCTGACTTTC
>NA|NA|TRBJ2-1|TRBV5-8
CASSLWEISYNEQFF
TGTGCCAGCAGCTTATGGGAGATTTCCTACAATGAGCAGTTCTTC
>NA|TRBD2|TRBJ2-1|TRBV11-2
CASTSRGAGVLEQFF
TGTGCCAGCACCTCTAGGGGCGCGGGAGTGCTTGAGCAGTTCTTC
>NA|NA|TRBJ2-7|TRBV4-1
CASSQGQTYEQYF
TGCGCCAGCAGCCAAGGACAGACCTACGAGCAGTACTTC
>NA|TRBD2|TRBJ2-3|TRBV28
CASSWGLAGGPGDTQYF
TGTGCCAGCAGTTGGGGACTAGCGGGAGGGCCAGGCGATACGCAGTATTTT
>NA|NA|TRBJ2-7|TRBV13
CASSLESHYEQYF
TGTGCCAGCAGCTTAGAGAGCCACTACGAGCAGTACTTC
>few|TRBD1|TRBJ2-3|TRBV13
CASSNRGPDTQYF
TGTGCCAGCAGTAACAGGGGGCCGGATACGCAGTATTTT
>NA|NA|TRBJ2-1|TRBV11-2
CASSFGSSYNEQFF
TGTGCCAGCAGCTTTGGGAGCTCCTACAATGAGCAGTTCTTC
>NA|TRBD1|TRBJ1-1|TRBV10-3
CAIRGGQLTEAFF
TGTGCCATCAGAGGGGGACAGTTGACTGAAGCTTTCTTT
>NA|TRBD2|TRBJ2-1|TRBV6-4
CASSLTSGTYNEQFF
TGTGCCAGCAGTCTTACTAGCGGGACCTACAATGAGCAGTTCTTC
>NA|TRBD2|TRBJ2-1|TRBV28
CASSFGLAGAGYYNEQFF
TGTGCCAGCAGTTTCGGGCTAGCGGGAGCGGGATACTACAATGAGCAGTTCTTC
>NA|NA|TRBJ2-7|TRBV19
CASSIQGYSYEQYF
TGTGCCAGTAGCATTCAGGGTTACTCCTACGAGCAGTACTTC
>NA|NA|TRBJ1-1|TRBV15
CATSRAATRLRSTEAFF
TGTGCCACCAGCAGAGCGGCGACCCGCCTCCGAAGCACTGAAGCTTTCTTT
>few|NA|TRBJ1-1|TRBV5-4
CASSLGLVGRTEAFF
TGTGCCAGCAGCTTGGGGCTAGTAGGGCGTACTGAAGCTTTCTTT
>NA|TRBD1|TRBJ1-4|TRBV27
CASSRTGRNEKLFF
TGTGCCAGCAGCCGGACAGGGAGGAATGAAAAACTGTTTTTT
>NA|NA|TRBJ2-1|TRBV5-1
CASSAGVLKDEQFF
TGCGCCAGCAGCGCAGGAGTGCTGAAGGATGAGCAGTTCTTC
>once|TRBD2|TRBJ2-7|TRBV5-5
CASRSGTSGPYEQYF
TGTGCCAGCAGGTCCGGGACTAGCGGGCCTTACGAGCAGTACTTC
>NA|NA|TRBJ2-7|TRBV11-2
CASSLETDTYEQYF
TGTGCCAGCAGCTTAGAGACAGACACCTACGAGCAGTACTTC
>NA|NA|TRBJ1-4|TRBV25-1
CASSSRETNEKLFF
TGTGCCAGCAGTAGCAGGGAAACAAATGAAAAACTGTTTTTT
>NA|TRBD1|TRBJ2-2|TRBV7-6
CASSLGQGNTGELFF
TGTGCCAGCAGCTTGGGACAGGGGAACACCGGGGAGCTGTTTTTT
>NA|NA|TRBJ1-3|TRBV19
CASSPDTYSGNTIYF
TGTGCCAGTAGTCCGGACACCTACTCTGGAAACACCATATATTTT
>NA|NA|TRBJ2-7|TRBV15
CATSRDDWGDTYEQYF
TGTGCCACCAGCAGAGATGACTGGGGGGATACCTACGAGCAGTACTTC
>NA|NA|TRBJ2-1|TRBV30
CAWSTGYSYNEQFF
TGTGCCTGGAGTACAGGCTACTCCTACAATGAGCAGTTCTTC
>once|TRBD1|TRBJ1-2|TRBV11-2
CASSGDSPGYTF
TGTGCCAGCAGCGGGGACAGCCCGGGCTACACCTTC
>NA|NA|TRBJ2-7|TRBV5-6
CASSSVGAEYEQYF
TGTGCCAGCAGCTCGGTAGGGGCGGAATACGAGCAGTACTTC
>NA|TRBD1|TRBJ1-2|TRBV9
CASSGYRGPISNYGYTF
TGTGCCAGCAGCGGATACAGGGGGCCTATTTCTAACTATGGCTACACCTTC
>NA|NA|TRBJ2-7|TRBV10-2
CAKPKKALCGSYEQYF
TGCGCCAAACCAAAGAAGGCCCTATGCGGGTCCTACGAGCAGTACTTC
>NA|NA|TRBJ2-3|TRBV10-2
CASSAGSSTDTQYF
TGCGCCAGCAGTGCGGGATCTAGCACAGATACGCAGTATTTT
>NA|TRBD2|TRBJ2-1|TRBV7-2
CASSTPGTTLYNEQFF
TGTGCCAGCAGCACTCCCGGGACTACCCTCTACAATGAGCAGTTCTTC
>NA|NA|TRBJ2-7|TRBV29-1
CSVEPPHSYEQYF
TGCAGCGTTGAACCCCCTCACTCTTACGAGCAGTACTTC
>NA|NA|TRBJ2-1|TRBV10-3
CAIRAEDYNEQFF
TGTGCCATCAGGGCGGAAGACTACAATGAGCAGTTCTTC
>once|NA|TRBJ1-2|TRBV9
CASSGNSYGYTF
TGTGCCAGCAGCGGTAACAGCTATGGCTACACCTTC
>NA|NA|TRBJ2-7|TRBV5-6
CASSLESSYEQYF
TGTGCCAGCAGCTTGGAGAGCTCCTACGAGCAGTACTTC